These T cell receptor beta chains were read from a single sample in a study of cytomegalovirus exposure and HLA in healthy donors. Sequenced by immunoSEQ multiplex PCR; TCRdb stores in-frame clones only, minus some. The table lists roughly 190,000 clones, around four fifths of them singletons. Sequencing input: PBMCs. All receptors come from a man between 35 and 55 years old in good health and CMV-seropositive. The CDR3 runs from the conserved cysteine through the conserved F or W. Each record gives: CDR3 protein, CDR3 DNA, J gene, V gene, D gene, clone size. D genes are given only for firm matches. For some rows the clone size is stated as once, few or many, or as a class when expanded; others skip it.

CDR3 protein: CAWKSSGRYTGELFF; CDR3 DNA: TGTGCCTGGAAGTCCAGCGGGAGATACACCGGGGAGCTGTTTTTT; J gene: TRBJ2-2; V gene: TRBV30; D gene: TRBD2; clone size: NA
CDR3 protein: CASKLGVVLAFF; CDR3 DNA: TGTGCCAGCAAGTTAGGGGTCGTCCTAGCTTTCTTT; J gene: TRBJ1-1; V gene: TRBV6-1; D gene: NA; clone size: NA
CDR3 protein: CASSHLTGTSGSGGQFF; CDR3 DNA: TGCGCCAGCAGCCATCTGACCGGGACTAGCGGTTCGGGCGGGCAGTTCTTC; J gene: TRBJ2-1; V gene: TRBV4-3; D gene: TRBD2; clone size: few
CDR3 protein: CAGRRDRGAEAFF; CDR3 DNA: TGTGCCGGAAGACGGGACAGGGGCGCTGAAGCTTTCTTT; J gene: TRBJ1-1; V gene: TRBV6-1; D gene: TRBD1; clone size: NA
CDR3 protein: CAISGSTSGDTQYF; CDR3 DNA: TGTGCCATCAGTGGCTCGACTAGCGGAGATACGCAGTATTTT; J gene: TRBJ2-3; V gene: TRBV10-3; D gene: TRBD2; clone size: NA
CDR3 protein: CASSTTVGLAKARGTQYF; CDR3 DNA: TGTGCCAGCAGCACGACCGTCGGACTAGCGAAAGCCAGGGGGACCCAGTACTTC; J gene: TRBJ2-5; V gene: TRBV7-2; D gene: TRBD2; clone size: once
CDR3 protein: CASSEGRGAGDYEQYF; CDR3 DNA: TGTGCCAGCAGTGAGGGGAGGGGCGCTGGGGACTACGAGCAGTACTTC; J gene: TRBJ2-7; V gene: TRBV6-1; D gene: TRBD2; clone size: NA
CDR3 protein: CAIGVRLAGGDTQYF; CDR3 DNA: TGTGCCATCGGGGTAAGACTAGCGGGAGGAGATACGCAGTATTTT; J gene: TRBJ2-3; V gene: TRBV10-3; D gene: TRBD2; clone size: once
CDR3 protein: CASSSSGGYEAFF; CDR3 DNA: TGTGCCAGCAGCTCTAGCGGGGGATACGAGGCTTTCTTT; J gene: TRBJ1-1; V gene: TRBV7-2; D gene: NA; clone size: NA
CDR3 protein: CASSTQGPDTQYF; CDR3 DNA: TGTGCCAGCAGTACACAGGGGCCAGATACGCAGTATTTT; J gene: TRBJ2-3; V gene: TRBV28; D gene: TRBD1; clone size: NA
CDR3 protein: CASSQSSGQYEKLFF; CDR3 DNA: TGCGCCAGCAGCCAATCCTCTGGACAGTATGAAAAACTGTTTTTT; J gene: TRBJ1-4; V gene: TRBV4-3; D gene: NA; clone size: once
CDR3 protein: CASNLWGNKNTEAFF; CDR3 DNA: TGTGCCAGCAATCTCTGGGGCAACAAGAACACTGAAGCTTTCTTT; J gene: TRBJ1-1; V gene: TRBV6-1; D gene: NA; clone size: NA
CDR3 protein: CASTTSGSSYNEQFF; CDR3 DNA: TGTGCCAGCACTACTAGCGGTAGCTCCTACAATGAGCAGTTCTTC; J gene: TRBJ2-1; V gene: TRBV28; D gene: TRBD2; clone size: NA
CDR3 protein: CASSLRRSGRSYNEQFF; CDR3 DNA: TGTGCCAGCAGCCTACGTCGAAGCGGGAGATCCTACAATGAGCAGTTCTTC; J gene: TRBJ2-1; V gene: TRBV7-2; D gene: TRBD2; clone size: NA
CDR3 protein: CASGLSRVNEQFF; CDR3 DNA: TGTGCTAGTGGTTTGAGCAGGGTCAATGAGCAGTTCTTC; J gene: TRBJ2-1; V gene: TRBV12-5; D gene: NA; clone size: NA
CDR3 protein: CASSPPRLAGYSTQYF; CDR3 DNA: TGTGCCAGCAGTCCGCCCCGACTAGCGGGGTATAGTACGCAGTATTTT; J gene: TRBJ2-3; V gene: TRBV27; D gene: TRBD2; clone size: NA
CDR3 protein: CASKEQGNSYEQYF; CDR3 DNA: TGTGCCAGCAAGGAACAGGGGAATTCTTACGAGCAGTACTTC; J gene: TRBJ2-7; V gene: TRBV6-1; D gene: TRBD1; clone size: NA
CDR3 protein: CSGDRGETGELFF; CDR3 DNA: TGCAGTGGGGACAGGGGTGAGACCGGGGAGCTGTTTTTT; J gene: TRBJ2-2; V gene: TRBV29-1; D gene: TRBD1; clone size: NA
CDR3 protein: CASGEGIAEQFF; CDR3 DNA: TGTGCCAGTGGGGAGGGGATTGCTGAGCAGTTCTTC; J gene: TRBJ2-1; V gene: TRBV19; D gene: TRBD2; clone size: NA
CDR3 protein: CAWSVGGSSYEQYF; CDR3 DNA: TGTGCCTGGAGTGTAGGCGGGAGTTCCTACGAGCAGTACTTC; J gene: TRBJ2-7; V gene: TRBV30; D gene: TRBD2; clone size: few
CDR3 protein: CASSQDQSLPQETQYF; CDR3 DNA: TGCGCCAGCAGCCAAGATCAGTCCCTGCCTCAAGAGACCCAGTACTTC; J gene: TRBJ2-5; V gene: TRBV4-3; D gene: NA; clone size: NA
CDR3 protein: CATSRKLGTGTEAFF; CDR3 DNA: TGTGCCACCAGCAGAAAACTCGGGACAGGCACTGAAGCTTTCTTT; J gene: TRBJ1-1; V gene: TRBV15; D gene: TRBD1; clone size: NA
CDR3 protein: CASSWGQGDIQYF; CDR3 DNA: TGTGCCAGCAGCTGGGGACAGGGTGACATTCAGTACTTC; J gene: TRBJ2-4; V gene: TRBV7-2; D gene: TRBD1; clone size: NA
CDR3 protein: CASRTHRGGRTEAFF; CDR3 DNA: TGTGCCAGCAGAACGCACAGGGGGGGACGTACTGAAGCTTTCTTT; J gene: TRBJ1-1; V gene: TRBV6-1; D gene: TRBD1; clone size: NA
CDR3 protein: CASSPLVTGELFF; CDR3 DNA: TGTGCCAGCAGCCCCTTAGTAACCGGGGAGCTGTTTTTT; J gene: TRBJ2-2; V gene: TRBV9; D gene: NA; clone size: once
CDR3 protein: CASSFTRTSGPPDNEQFF; CDR3 DNA: TGCGCCAGCAGCTTTACTAGGACTAGCGGACCCCCTGACAATGAGCAGTTCTTC; J gene: TRBJ2-1; V gene: TRBV5-1; D gene: TRBD2; clone size: NA
CDR3 protein: CATSSRQTNTGELFF; CDR3 DNA: TGTGCCACCAGCAGCCGACAGACGAACACCGGGGAGCTGTTTTTT; J gene: TRBJ2-2; V gene: TRBV15; D gene: NA; clone size: NA
CDR3 protein: CASSYGTAYNEQFF; CDR3 DNA: TGTGCCAGTAGTTACGGGACAGCATACAATGAGCAGTTCTTC; J gene: TRBJ2-1; V gene: TRBV19; D gene: TRBD1; clone size: NA
CDR3 protein: CASSLGQGQETQYF; CDR3 DNA: TGCGCCAGCAGCTTGGGACAGGGACAAGAGACCCAGTACTTC; J gene: TRBJ2-5; V gene: TRBV5-1; D gene: TRBD1; clone size: NA
CDR3 protein: CASSEGTGGNTEAFF; CDR3 DNA: TGTGCCAGCAGTGAAGGGACAGGCGGGAACACTGAAGCTTTCTTT; J gene: TRBJ1-1; V gene: TRBV2; D gene: TRBD1; clone size: NA
CDR3 protein: CASSQTNRDEQYF; CDR3 DNA: TGTGCCAGCAGCCAGACTAACCGCGACGAGCAGTACTTC; J gene: TRBJ2-7; V gene: TRBV7-3; D gene: NA; clone size: NA
CDR3 protein: CASSSPGGYTEAFF; CDR3 DNA: TGTGCCAGTAGTTCCCCAGGGGGCTACACTGAAGCTTTCTTT; J gene: TRBJ1-1; V gene: TRBV19; D gene: TRBD1; clone size: NA
CDR3 protein: CASRASPGVSGQETQYF; CDR3 DNA: TGTGCCAGCAGGGCATCCCCCGGCGTTAGCGGACAAGAGACCCAGTACTTC; J gene: TRBJ2-5; V gene: TRBV13; D gene: NA; clone size: once
CDR3 protein: CASSRGTGGSYNSPLHF; CDR3 DNA: TGTGCCAGCAGCCGAGGGACAGGGGGCTCCTATAATTCACCCCTCCACTTT; J gene: TRBJ1-6; V gene: TRBV5-4; D gene: TRBD1; clone size: NA